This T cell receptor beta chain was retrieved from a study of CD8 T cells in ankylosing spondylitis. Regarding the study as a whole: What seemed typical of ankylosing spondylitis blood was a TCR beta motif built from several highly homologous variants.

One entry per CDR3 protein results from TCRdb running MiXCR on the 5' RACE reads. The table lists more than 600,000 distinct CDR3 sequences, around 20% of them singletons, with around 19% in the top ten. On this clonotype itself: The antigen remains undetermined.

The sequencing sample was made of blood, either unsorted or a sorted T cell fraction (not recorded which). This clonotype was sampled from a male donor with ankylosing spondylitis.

The CDR3: CASSMFVDDAYNEQFF. CDR3 nucleotides: TGTGCCAGTAGTATGTTCGTGGACGACGCGTACAATGAGCAGTTCTTC. The rearrangement joins TRBV19 to TRBJ2-1; the D is unclear. Germline values: CDR1 LNHDA, CDR2 SQIVND (reference sequence). CDR3 length: 16 residues. The germline V and J ends were trimmed by 3 bases and 4 bases, with 16 bases remaining between them. Looking up the rest from reference TRBV19 and TRBJ2-1 gives the full variable domain: DGGITQSPKYLFRKEGQNVTLSCEQNLNHDAMYWYRQDPGQGLRLIYYSQIVNDFQKGDIAEGYSVSREKKESFPLTVTSAQKNPTAFYLCASSMFVDDAYNEQFFGPGTRLTVL.